One and the same sample provided the 18 T cell receptor beta chains below, sequenced in a study of OX40 agonist ivuxolimab in advanced cancers. Assay used: immunoSEQ multiplex PCR; TCRdb lists only in-frame clones, some missing. This table holds about 49,000 clones, about 88% found once. The sample consisted of CD4+ or CD8+ T cells sorted from blood, taken in a trial of the OX40 agonist ivuxolimab. The source of these receptors is an adult with an advanced solid tumor such as melanoma, head and neck, liver or kidney cancer.

The chain combines TRBV19 with TRBJ2-5; D possibly corresponds to TRBD1 (6 bases). The germline V gene has CDR1 LNHDA and CDR2 SQIVND (reference sequence). This CDR3 region has 13 residues. The ends were cut back, 6 bases at V and 4 bases at J, with 12 bases in the middle. CDR3 coding DNA: TGTGCCAGTAGGGGGGCAGCCTTAGAGACCCAGTACTTC. This translates into CASRGAALETQYF.

The rearrangement joins TRBV18 to TRBJ2-1; D may be TRBD2 (5 bases). The CDR3 runs 13 residues. Germline CDR1 KGHSH, CDR2 LQKENI. The ends were cut back, 2 bases at V and 8 bases at J, with 10 bases in the middle. Here the CDR3 reads CASSPIGEYEQFF. The CDR3 nucleotides are TGTGCCAGCTCACCAATCGGGGAATATGAGCAGTTCTTC.

CDR3 loop: CASSQRLGVNSPLHF. CDR3 sequence (DNA): TGTGCCAGCAGTCAGAGACTTGGGGTTAATTCACCCCTCCACTTT. This chain uses TRBV6-1 with TRBJ1-6; D not certain. There are 15 residues in the CDR3. V was clipped by 5 bases and J by 6 bases, with 14 bases between them. Per the germline V gene, CDR1 is MNHNS and CDR2 is SASEGT.

The chain links TRBV7-2 to TRBJ2-2; maybe TRBD1 (6 bases). Germline V gives CDR1 SGHTA, CDR2 FQGNSA. The CDR3 loop spans 16 amino acids. Trimming left V 7 bases short and J 0 bases short, with 15 bases between. The CDR3 region has the DNA TGTGCCAGCACCAGGTCCGGGACAACGAACACCGGGGAGCTGTTTTTT. Protein product: CASTRSGTTNTGELFF.

In this sample, this clone turned up a few times. The CDR3 sequence: CASNRAGGPGEQFF. CDR3 nucleotide sequence: TGTGCCAGCAACCGGGCGGGAGGGCCGGGTGAGCAGTTCTTC. The chain carries TRBV27 and TRBJ2-1; 9 nucleotides line up with TRBD2. CDR1 is MNHEY, CDR2 SMNVEV, per germline (reference sequence). Germline trimming cut 7 bases from V and 9 bases from J; bases unmatched to any gene: 10. There are 14 residues in the CDR3.

This chain links TRBV2 with TRBJ2-1, with TRBD2 matching over 10 bases. Germline lookup yields CDR1 SNHLY and CDR2 FYNNEI. V was clipped by 7 bases and J by 8 bases; unmatched bases: 5. CDR3 size: 13 residues. The DNA for the CDR3 is TGTGCCAGCACTAGCGGGAGAATCGATGAGCAGTTCTTC. Translated, it gives CASTSGRIDEQFF.

The V gene is TRBV27, the J gene TRBJ2-3, with D hard to call. The V gene lost 1 base and the J gene lost 3 bases, with 8 bases spanning the gap. Germline-derived CDR1 and CDR2 are MNHEY and SMNVEV (reference sequence). There are 14 residues in the CDR3. The CDR3 reads CASSLLPQTDTQYF. The CDR3 coding sequence is TGTGCCAGCAGTTTATTGCCACAGACAGATACGCAGTATTTT.

The chain uses TRBV18 and TRBJ1-3, with D perhaps matching TRBD1 (6 bases). Trimming removed 4 bases from V and 2 bases from J, with 15 bases in between. The CDR3 is 16 amino acids. Germline V gene data show CDR1 as KGHSH and CDR2 as LQKENI. CDR3 amino acids: CASSRRDNQPGNTIYF. CDR3 nucleotides: TGTGCCAGCTCACGCCGGGACAACCAACCTGGAAACACCATATATTTT.

The genes are TRBV2 and TRBJ2-3; D not resolved. The germline V gene encodes CDR1 SNHLY and CDR2 FYNNEI. The germline V and J ends were trimmed by 6 bases and 6 bases, with 16 bases remaining between them. The CDR3 extends over 14 amino acids. The CDR3 spells CASSAGPSVDTQYF. In DNA, the CDR3 is TGTGCCAGCAGCGCCGGACCGTCAGTGGATACGCAGTATTTT.

This clone showed up just a few times. This sequence joins TRBV5-8 and TRBJ2-1; D call uncertain. The germline V gene encodes CDR1 SGHTS and CDR2 YDEGEE. This CDR3 is built from 15 residues. Trimming took off 0 bases at V and 7 bases at J, with 14 bases between the two ends. This chain's CDR3 is CASSLGAANTNEQFF. The CDR3 DNA is TGTGCCAGCAGCTTGGGGGCTGCTAATACGAATGAGCAGTTCTTC.

This rearrangement joins TRBV25-1 to TRBJ2-7; D possibly corresponds to TRBD1 (5 bases). From germline, CDR1 is MGHDK and CDR2 SYGVNS. This CDR3 spans 13 amino acids. Trimming took off 4 bases at V and 2 bases at J, with 9 bases between the two ends. The CDR3 is CASSGGYTYEQYF. The CDR3 DNA sequence: TGTGCCAGCAGTGGGGGCTATACCTACGAGCAGTACTTC.

The chain combines TRBV5-1 with TRBJ1-3, with 9 positions matching TRBD1. The CDR3 is 16 residues long. J lost 6 bases, V lost 5 bases, and 12 bases had no gene match. CDR1 and CDR2 (germline): SGHRS, YFSETQ. The CDR3 bases are TGCGCCAGCAGTTTTACCCCGGGACAGGGATTAAACACCATATATTTT. This sequence encodes CASSFTPGQGLNTIYF.

V is TRBV6-1 and J is TRBJ2-6; 10 nucleotides line up with TRBD2. Germline loops: CDR1 MNHNS, CDR2 SASEGT. V was clipped by 0 bases and J by 2 bases; unmatched bases: 10. The CDR3 sequence is 20 residues long. The CDR3 coding sequence is TGTGCCAGCAGTGAAGCGCTTCATAGGCTAGCGGGAGCTGGGGCCAACGTCCTGACTTTC. Translation: CASSEALHRLAGAGANVLTF.

The V call is TRBV18, the J call TRBJ2-1; a possible D gene is TRBD1 (6 bases). Germline V gives CDR1 KGHSH, CDR2 LQKENI. Trimming removed 6 bases from V and 6 bases from J, with 12 bases in between. CDR3 size: 13 residues. CDR3 sequence: CASSWTATNEQFF. The CDR3 region has the DNA TGTGCCAGCTCGTGGACAGCGACCAATGAGCAGTTCTTC.

This rearrangement joins TRBV11-1 to TRBJ2-7; TRBD1 agrees at 9 bases. The CDR3 runs 17 residues. V shed 0 bases, J shed 2 bases, and the junction held 8 bases outside the gene matches. CDR1 and CDR2 (germline): SGHAT, FQDESV (reference sequence). The DNA for the CDR3 is TGTGCCAGCAGCTTAGCCCCCGGGACAGGGTACACCTACGAGCAGTACTTC. Translating gives CASSLAPGTGYTYEQYF.

The chain uses TRBV15 and TRBJ1-5, with D possibly matching TRBD1 (5 bases). V was clipped by 0 bases and J by 7 bases, with 13 bases between them. The germline gives CDR1 LNHNV, CDR2 YYDKDF (reference sequence). This CDR3 contains 15 residues. The DNA of the CDR3 is TGTGCCACCAGCAGAGATGGGGCCAGGGACCAGCCCCAGCATTTT. It is translated as CATSRDGARDQPQHF. Looking up the rest from reference TRBV15 and TRBJ1-5 gives the full variable domain: DAMVIQNPRYQVTQFGKPVTLSCSQTLNHNVMYWYQQKSSQAPKLLFHYYDKDFNNEADTPDNFQSRRPNTSFCFLDIRSPGLGDTAMYLCATSRDGARDQPQHFGDGTRLSIL.

The sample holds a few counts of this clone. This chain joins TRBV5-1 and TRBJ1-3, with a weak D call TRBD1 (5 bases). This CDR3 contains 16 residues. With 4 bases removed from V and 2 bases from J, the gap between germline ends came to 16 bases. Germline values: CDR1 SGHRS, CDR2 YFSETQ. CDR3 loop: CASSPGEGAAGNTIYF. In DNA form, the CDR3 reads TGCGCCAGCAGCCCGGGCGAAGGGGCGGCTGGAAACACCATATATTTT.

V is TRBV6-4 and J is TRBJ2-1; TRBD2 aligns across 12 bases. Germline V gene lookup returns CDR1 MRHNA and CDR2 SNTAGT. The CDR3 runs 14 residues. The J segment lost 8 bases and the V segment lost 4 bases, leaving 3 bases of the junction unmatched. CDR3 protein: CASSGTSGNDEQFF. CDR3 sequence (DNA): TGTGCCAGCAGTGGGACTAGCGGGAACGATGAGCAGTTCTTC.